This TCR beta chain was sequenced during a study of CD4 T cells in relation to SARS-CoV-2 and coronaviruses (dated by TCRdb to the early 2020s). As for the study more broadly: The ViraFEST assay cultured PBMCs with antigen for roughly 11 days, then sequenced TCR beta CDR3s to find antigen-specific clonal expansions. An HIV-1 Nef peptide pool or a culture without peptide was used as the negative reference condition. Patient-derived lymphoblastoid cell lines were used to map the HLA restriction of shared crossreactive spike epitopes. At the level of individual TCR clonotypes, the study measured memory CD4+ T cell crossreactivity between SARS-CoV-2 spike protein and common cold coronavirus spike proteins. The Adaptive Biotechnologies TCR-sequencing kit was used to sequence samples from a few pre-COVID donors and the naive versus memory experiments, whereas other data were Illumina-based. A different TCR-beta assay, based on Illumina, was used to sequence expansion assays from other donors in the study.

Including the terminal cysteine and phenylalanine, the CDR3 comprises 17 residues. Left in the record is the CDR3 DNA by itself, 51 bases read in frame from the first base. The CDR1 and CDR2 encoded by the germline V gene are SGHVS and FQNEAQ. For this chain, trimming is 5 bases at the V end and 3 bases at the J end, and the number of junction bases without a gene match is 10. Library preparation employed the immunoSEQ multiplex PCR assay. The authors processed their data as follows. During preprocessing, nonproductive sequences were removed, along with CDR3s that did not begin with C, did not end with F or W, or were shorter than 7 amino acids. The MANAFEST web app was used to call antigen-specific clonotypes on the basis of expansion compared with the reference and with other culture wells. A clone was considered positive if the clone showed significant expansion compared with the reference culture in 2 of 3 replicate wells at an FDR below 0.05. Positive clones also required significant expansion versus all other tandem wells and an odds ratio above 5. Pairwise Levenshtein distance, computed with the stringdist R package after three terminal residues were trimmed from each end, was used as the measure of CDR3 homology. Here the immuneACCESS table is served through TCRdb, limited to in-frame sequences with V and J called. Missing clones are a known gap in these copies; in checked studies unresolved V genes cover under half, and the rest lacks a known reason. That table furnishes V, J and clone size, whereas the DNA furnished D and trimming. The sample profile shows around 18,000 clones; about 73% of them were found once. About 32% of the sample comes from the top ten.

CD4+ T cells from unexposed donors were collected before the COVID-19 pandemic (2011-2018). After approximately 11 days of culture, CD4+ T cells were isolated with the EasySep CD4+ T cell isolation kit. As cell number allowed, CD4+ T cells from unexposed donors were tested for reactivity to SARS-CoV-2 S and N and to four common cold coronavirus spike pools. Each well held approximately 2.1 million PBMCs cultured in IMDM containing around 5% human AB serum and 10 IU/ml IL-2. Half of the culture medium was replaced with fresh IL-2-containing medium on days 3 and 7. In general, every peptide culture condition was set up in three replicate wells. The leukapheresis product used for the unexposed donors was purchased from a commercial source. Ficoll-Paque PLUS gradient centrifugation was used to isolate PBMCs from leukapheresis product or whole blood. The PBMCs went either fresh into the expansion assay or into cryopreservation at -140 degrees C. The QIAamp Micro DNA Kit was used to extract genomic DNA from the CD4+ T cells.

Concerning this clone itself: The antigen it recognizes is unknown. No base quality values were provided; no much bigger clone lies one nucleotide off.

General findings and caveats noted by the study authors: Crossreactivity analysis centred on spike protein, so crossreactivity against other viral proteins was not assessed. Small numbers of patients and of tested TCRs were a limitation of the study. Pre-pandemic and post-infection samples were not both contributed by any donor, so tracing of the source of pre-existing responses was limited. In around two thirds of donors, memory CD4+ clonotypes turned up that crossrecognized SARS-CoV-2 and at least one common cold coronavirus spike. Crossreactive clones showed significantly weaker SARS-CoV-2-driven expansion than monoreactive clones, consistent with antigenic imprinting.

This TCR derives from a human donor in good health. The sample comprised CD4+ T cells from PBMCs, cultured in vitro. Recombination joined TRBV7-8 with TRBJ1-6; 7 of the junction bases match TRBD1. The nucleotide sequence reads TGTGCCAGCAGCCCAACCCGGGACAGCTTCTATAATTCACCCCTCCACTTT. The translation is CASSPTRDSFYNSPLHF. The CDR3 plus the reference TRBV7-8 and TRBJ1-6 genes for the other parts give the full variable domain: GAGVSQSPRYKVAKRGQDVALRCDPISGHVSLFWYQQALGQGPEFLTYFQNEAQLDKSGLPSDRFFAERPEGSVSTLKIQRTQQEDSAVYLCASSPTRDSFYNSPLHFGNGTRLTVT.